The 7 T cell receptor beta chains below were found in one sample sequenced in a study of neurological immune-mediated disorders. TCRdb independently ran MiXCR on the 5' RACE reads; one entry per CDR3 protein. The table lists under 80,000 distinct CDR3 sequences, 14% of them singletons. The sample taken for sequencing was PBMCs. These TCRs come from a woman aged 50 to 60 in good health.

The table lists this clonotype with a few counts. The chain is built from TRBV5-1 and TRBJ2-3; TRBD2 aligns across 7 bases. Germline values: CDR1 SGHRS, CDR2 YFSETQ. The CDR3 runs 17 residues. V trimming: 1 base; J trimming: 2 bases; junction bases outside the gene matches: 10. The CDR3 is CASSLRASGYPTDTQYF. In DNA form, the CDR3 reads TGCGCCAGCAGCTTGCGGGCTAGCGGTTATCCCACAGATACGCAGTATTTT. Together with reference TRBV5-1 and TRBJ2-3, the CDR3 gives the full variable domain: KAGVTQTPRYLIKTRGQQVTLSCSPISGHRSVSWYQQTPGQGLQFLFEYFSETQRNKGNFPGRFSGRQFSNSRSEMNVSTLELGDSALYLCASSLRASGYPTDTQYFGPGTRLTVL.

This chain links TRBV9 with TRBJ2-3; D not resolved. Trimming cost V 0 bases and J 13 bases, with 15 bases left between them. The length of the CDR3 is 13 residues. CDR1 SGDLS and CDR2 YYNGEE come from the germline V gene. CDR3 sequence reads: CASSVEGTDTKYF. CDR3 bases: TGTGCCAGCAGCGTAGAAGGCACAGATACAAAGTATTTT.

This clonotype occurred many times. This sequence joins TRBV7-3 and TRBJ1-6; maybe TRBD1 (5 bases). The CDR3 spans 15 residues. V shed 1 base and J shed 7 bases, with 11 bases lying between them. Germline CDR1 reads SGHTA; CDR2 reads FQGTGA. The CDR3 DNA sequence: TGTGCCAGCAGCTTAATGGGGGGGGGGAATTCACCCCTCCACTTT. Protein product: CASSLMGGGNSPLHF.

This clonotype was seen repeatedly, ten times or more. The rearrangement uses TRBV20-1 and TRBJ2-1; the match to TRBD2 covers 8 bases. CDR1 and CDR2 from the germline V gene are DFQATT and SNEGSKA (reference sequence). The CDR3 spans 16 residues. J lost 4 bases, V lost 0 bases, and 8 bases had no gene match. The CDR3 is CSARDPQRERYNEQFF. CDR3 sequence (DNA): TGCAGTGCTAGAGATCCTCAGCGGGAGAGATACAATGAGCAGTTCTTC.

This clonotype was counted at least ten times. The V call is TRBV5-1, the J call TRBJ2-3; 16 bases match TRBD2. The J segment lost 5 bases and the V segment lost 4 bases, leaving 4 bases of the junction unmatched. The CDR3 runs 16 residues. The V gene's germline CDR1 is SGHRS and CDR2 YFSETQ. CDR3 amino acids: CASSPGLAGGQDTQYF. The CDR3 coding sequence is TGCGCCAGCAGCCCGGGACTAGCGGGGGGGCAAGATACGCAGTATTTT.

Regarding this clonotype: Given the absence of the conserved phenylalanine or tryptophan at the CDR3 end, a read error is likely. CDR3 sequence: CASSLRVSGTLGDTQYL. DNA of the CDR3: TGTGCCAGCAGTTTAAGGGTGTCGGGGACTCTCGGAGATACGCAGTATCTT. This chain links TRBV27 with TRBJ2-3, with D perhaps TRBD2 (6 bases). CDR1 and CDR2 from the germline V gene are MNHEY and SMNVEV (reference sequence). The CDR3 loop spans 17 amino acids. V was cut by 2 bases and J by 5 bases, with 20 bases left in between.

This clonotype was seen repeatedly, ten times or more. V usage is TRBV28 and J usage is TRBJ2-1, with D uncertain. This CDR3 spans 12 amino acids. CDR1 and CDR2 from the germline V gene are MDHEN and SYDVKM. Trimming pared 2 bases from V and 9 bases from J, leaving 8 bases between. CDR3 coding DNA: TGTGCCAGCAGTTTAACCGTAAGTGAGCAGTTCTTC. Translating it yields CASSLTVSEQFF.